The sequence of this TCR beta chain was determined in a study of CD8 T cells in ankylosing spondylitis. The CDR3 sequence is 13 residues long. Trimming removed 3 bases at V and 7 bases at J, with 13 bases between. Per the germline V gene, CDR1 is DFQATT and CDR2 is SNEGSKA (reference sequence). Study findings and constraints: A subset of motif variants has previously been described in the synovial fluid and blood of reactive arthritis. The study identified a TCR beta motif of several highly homologous variants that appeared characteristic of ankylosing spondylitis blood. The clones that were linked to disease were reported to be significantly enriched in matched synovial fluid samples from ankylosing spondylitis patients.

For this clonotype: The antigen is not known.

Making the TCR beta libraries involved quantitative 5'-RACE with molecular barcodes. Via MiXCR, TCRdb re-called the 5' RACE reads, giving one row per CDR3 protein. The profile covers a few hundred thousand distinct CDR3 sequences, with around 20% appearing a single time and around 8% taken by the ten largest. This TCR derives from a male donor with ankylosing spondylitis or in good health (not recorded which). Sequencing was performed on blood, either unsorted or a sorted T cell fraction (not recorded which). The chain combines TRBV20-1 with TRBJ1-5; D unresolved. CDR3: CSARGGPGQPQHF. DNA of the CDR3: TGCAGTGCTAGGGGAGGGCCCGGGCAGCCCCAGCATTTT.